This T cell receptor beta chain was captured in a study of lymphopenia after photon versus proton radiotherapy. J gave up 10 bases and V 2 bases, and 8 bases lay outside the gene matches. The CDR3 loop spans 15 amino acids. Germline CDR1 reads MNHEY; CDR2 reads SMNVEV (reference sequence). The data were produced by immunoSEQ multiplex PCR, yet TCRdb's version contains in-frame clones alone and is incomplete. The sample lists roughly 17,000 clones, roughly 82% occurring once. Study conclusions and caveats: Post-nadir diversity loss with photons came from oligoclonal expansion, particularly CD8+ Temra cells. Larger post-nadir TCR diversity loss correlated inversely with survival in deceased patients. Authors raise, but do not show, better survival with proton therapy.

Worth noting for this clone: As yet, its antigen is unknown.

The V gene is TRBV27, the J gene TRBJ1-6, with 7 bases that match TRBD1. Sample: peripheral blood, taken from a patient treated with proton-based radiotherapy. The origin of this receptor is a man aged 65-85 years with pancreatic cancer. The CDR3 DNA is TGTGCCAGCAGTTTAGGGACAGCAGGTTCCTCACCCCTCCACTTT. This sequence encodes CASSLGTAGSSPLHF.